These T cell receptor beta chains were read from a single sample in a study of blood T cells in healthy people across ages. TCRdb re-called the 5' RACE reads with MiXCR, one entry per CDR3 protein. In the table there are more than 750,000 distinct CDR3 sequences, about 28% of which are singletons. The same data also contributed to another study, on T cells of mothers and their children.

Sequences were obtained from blood. The source of these receptors is a woman aged 35 to 49 in good health. Both conserved end residues are part of each CDR3. Fields, in order: clone size, V gene, J gene, D gene, CDR3 DNA, CDR3 protein. D genes are given only for firm matches. Part of the rows lack a size; the others show once, few, many or a class for expanded clones.

-,TRBV28,TRBJ2-5,TRBD2,TGTGCCAGCAGCAGACTAGCGGGGGGGGAGGCCCAGTACTTC,CASSRLAGGEAQYF
few,TRBV20-1,TRBJ1-5,-,TGCAGTGCTGGAGCAGGGGCCTACAATCAGCCCCAGCATTTT,CSAGAGAYNQPQHF
few,TRBV10-3,TRBJ1-2,-,TGTGCCACCGCCAGGCGAACAACCCTAAACTATGGCTACACCTTC,CATARRTTLNYGYTF
-,TRBV6-2/TRBV6-3,TRBJ1-1,-,TGTGCCAGCAGTCCTCTTACAGGGCCTCTGGACACTGAAGCTTTCTTT,CASSPLTGPLDTEAFF
-,TRBV29-1,TRBJ2-1,-,TGCAGCGCTCGACCGGACAGGGGGGGTCAACTAGCGGGCAATGAGCAGTTCTTC,CSARPDRGGQLAGNEQFF
few,TRBV7-2,TRBJ2-2,-,TGTGCCAGCAGCTGGACCCGGGGCGTGAACACCGGGGAGCTGTTTTTT,CASSWTRGVNTGELFF
many,TRBV7-8,TRBJ2-3,TRBD2,TGTGCCAGCAGCCCGAGCGGGGGGCTCGCAGATACGCAGTATTTT,CASSPSGGLADTQYF
-,TRBV9,TRBJ2-1,-,TGTGCCAGCAGCCCAAACCCTGGGAGCCAGGTCAATGAGCAGTTCTTC,CASSPNPGSQVNEQFF
-,TRBV27,TRBJ1-2,-,TGTGCCAGCAGTTTTCGGCAGAGCACTAACTATGGCTACACCTTC,CASSFRQSTNYGYTF
-,TRBV24-1,TRBJ2-1,-,TGTGCCACCAGTGATCCTCAGGGGAGCTCCTACAATGAGCAGTTCTTC,CATSDPQGSSYNEQFF
few,TRBV28,TRBJ1-5,-,TGTGCCAGCGCAAGCAATCAGCCCCAGCATTTT,CASASNQPQHF
-,TRBV5-1,TRBJ2-4,TRBD2,TGCGCCAGCAGCCCCCCCAGCGGGGGGGACCCCTCTACGTCTGAGCAGTACTTC,CASSPPSGGDPSTSEQYF
once,TRBV29-1,TRBJ2-1,-,TGCAGCGTTGAGAACCATTACCTCAATGAGCAGTTCTTC,CSVENHYLNEQFF
many,TRBV9,TRBJ1-1,TRBD1,TGTGCCAGCAGCGTCGGACAGGGGGCGGGTGAAGCTTTCTTT,CASSVGQGAGEAFF